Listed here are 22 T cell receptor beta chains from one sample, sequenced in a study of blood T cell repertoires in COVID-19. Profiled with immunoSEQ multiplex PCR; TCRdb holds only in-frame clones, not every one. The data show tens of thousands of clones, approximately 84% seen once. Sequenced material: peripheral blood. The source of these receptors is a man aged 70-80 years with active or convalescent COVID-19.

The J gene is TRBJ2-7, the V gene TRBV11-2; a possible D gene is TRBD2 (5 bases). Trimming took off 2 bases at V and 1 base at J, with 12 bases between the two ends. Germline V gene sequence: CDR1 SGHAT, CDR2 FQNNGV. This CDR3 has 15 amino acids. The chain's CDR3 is CASSLSGAGSYEQYF. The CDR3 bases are TGTGCCAGCAGCTTAAGCGGTGCAGGTTCCTACGAGCAGTACTTC.

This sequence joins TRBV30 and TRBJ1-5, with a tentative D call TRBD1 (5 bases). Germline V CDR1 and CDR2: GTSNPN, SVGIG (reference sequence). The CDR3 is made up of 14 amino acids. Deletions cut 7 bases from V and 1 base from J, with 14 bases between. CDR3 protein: CASSRGLSNQPQHF. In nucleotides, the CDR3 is TGTGCCTCGTCGCGGGGACTGAGCAATCAGCCCCAGCATTTT.

The DNA for the CDR3 is TGTGCCAGCAGTTACTCGAATCAGGGGACTGAAGCTTTCTTT. This encodes CASSYSNQGTEAFF. The chain uses TRBV6-6 and TRBJ1-1, with D tentatively TRBD1 (6 bases). Germline V gene sequence: CDR1 MNHNY, CDR2 SVGAGI (reference sequence). The CDR3 sequence is 14 residues long. The V and J ends lost 0 bases and 5 bases respectively, with 10 bases between them.

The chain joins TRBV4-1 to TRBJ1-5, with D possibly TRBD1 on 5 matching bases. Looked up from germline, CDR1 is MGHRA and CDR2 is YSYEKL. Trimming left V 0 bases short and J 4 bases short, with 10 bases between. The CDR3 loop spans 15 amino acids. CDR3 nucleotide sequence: TGCGCCAGCAGCCAAGATAAAGGGGTAAATCAGCCCCAGCATTTT. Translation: CASSQDKGVNQPQHF.

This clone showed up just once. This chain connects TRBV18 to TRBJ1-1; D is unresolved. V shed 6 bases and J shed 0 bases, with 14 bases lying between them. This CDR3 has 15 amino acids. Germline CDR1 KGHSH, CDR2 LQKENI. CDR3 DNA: TGTGCCAGCTCCCGCCGGGAGGGTATGAACACTGAAGCTTTCTTT. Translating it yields CASSRREGMNTEAFF.

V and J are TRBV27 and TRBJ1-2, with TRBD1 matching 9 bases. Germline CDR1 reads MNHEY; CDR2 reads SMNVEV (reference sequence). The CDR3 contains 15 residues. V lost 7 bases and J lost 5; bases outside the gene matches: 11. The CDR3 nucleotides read TGTGCCAGCACCGCAACCGGGACAGGGAGGTATGGCTACACCTTC. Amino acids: CASTATGTGRYGYTF.

The CDR3 loop reads CASSWRGQPYEQYF. CDR3 coding DNA: TGTGCCAGCTCATGGCGGGGCCAACCCTACGAGCAGTACTTC. The chain uses TRBV18 and TRBJ2-7, with a tentative D call TRBD2 (6 bases). The CDR3 has 14 amino acids. V was clipped by 5 bases and J by 2 bases, with 13 bases between them. CDR1 and CDR2 from the germline V gene are KGHSH and LQKENI. Variable domain in full (rest from reference TRBV18 and TRBJ2-7): NAGVMQNPRHLVRRRGQEARLRCSPMKGHSHVYWYRQLPEEGLKFMVYLQKENIIDESGMPKERFSAEFPKEGPSILRIQQVVRGDSAAYFCASSWRGQPYEQYFGPGTRLTVT.

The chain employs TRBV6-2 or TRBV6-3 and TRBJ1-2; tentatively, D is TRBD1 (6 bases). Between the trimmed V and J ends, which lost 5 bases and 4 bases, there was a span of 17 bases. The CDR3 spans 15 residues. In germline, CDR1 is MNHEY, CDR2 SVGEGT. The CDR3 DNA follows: TGTGCCAGCAGTCCCATCAGGGGTAAGGGCTATGGCTACACCTTC. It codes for CASSPIRGKGYGYTF.

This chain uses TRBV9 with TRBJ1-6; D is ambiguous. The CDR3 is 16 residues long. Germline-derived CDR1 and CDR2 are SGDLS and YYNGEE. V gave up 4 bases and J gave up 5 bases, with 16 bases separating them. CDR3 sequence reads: CASSPREREHNSPLHF. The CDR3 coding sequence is TGTGCCAGCAGCCCGAGAGAACGGGAACATAATTCACCCCTCCACTTT. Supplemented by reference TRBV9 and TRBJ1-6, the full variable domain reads DSGVTQTPKHLITATGQRVTLRCSPRSGDLSVYWYQQSLDQGLQFLIQYYNGEERAKGNILERFSAQQFPDLHSELNLSSLELGDSALYFCASSPREREHNSPLHFGNGTRLTVT.

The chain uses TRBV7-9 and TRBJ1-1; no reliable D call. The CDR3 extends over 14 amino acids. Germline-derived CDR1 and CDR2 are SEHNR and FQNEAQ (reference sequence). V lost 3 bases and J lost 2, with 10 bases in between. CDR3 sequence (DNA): TGTGCCAGCAGCTTGTACACCGATAACACTGAAGCTTTCTTT. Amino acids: CASSLYTDNTEAFF.

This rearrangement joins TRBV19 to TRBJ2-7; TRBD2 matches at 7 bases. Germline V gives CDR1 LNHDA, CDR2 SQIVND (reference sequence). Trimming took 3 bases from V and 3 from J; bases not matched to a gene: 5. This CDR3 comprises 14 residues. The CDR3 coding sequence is TGTGCCAGTAGTATCGGAGGCGGGGGCTACGAGCAGTACTTC. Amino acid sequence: CASSIGGGGYEQYF.

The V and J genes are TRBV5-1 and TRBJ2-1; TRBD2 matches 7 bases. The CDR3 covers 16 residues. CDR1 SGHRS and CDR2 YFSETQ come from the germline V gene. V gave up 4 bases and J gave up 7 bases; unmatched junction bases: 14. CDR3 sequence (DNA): TGCGCCAGCAGCAGCCAACTAGCGAGATCGGGGAATGAGCAGTTCTTC. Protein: CASSSQLARSGNEQFF.

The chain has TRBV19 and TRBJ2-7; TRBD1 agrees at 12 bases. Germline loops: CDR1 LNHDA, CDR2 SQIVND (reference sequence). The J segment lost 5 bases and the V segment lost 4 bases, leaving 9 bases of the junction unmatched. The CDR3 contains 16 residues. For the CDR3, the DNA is TGTGCCAGTAGTAGCCTCTTACGGGACAGGGGGCACGAGCAGTACTTC. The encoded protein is CASSSLLRDRGHEQYF.

DNA of the CDR3: TGTGCCAGCAGCTCGTCTTTCGGACAGACCTACGAGCAGTACTTC. Protein sequence: CASSSSFGQTYEQYF. The J gene is TRBJ2-7, the V gene TRBV5-4, with D possibly matching TRBD1 (6 bases). The length of the CDR3 is 15 residues. CDR1 SGHNT and CDR2 YYREEE come from the germline V gene (reference sequence). The V and J ends lost 3 bases and 2 bases respectively, with 15 bases between them.

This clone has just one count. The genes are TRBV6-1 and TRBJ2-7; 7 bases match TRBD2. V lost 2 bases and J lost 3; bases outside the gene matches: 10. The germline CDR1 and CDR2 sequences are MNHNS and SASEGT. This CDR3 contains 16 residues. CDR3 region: CASSELLSGTGYEQYF. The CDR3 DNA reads TGTGCCAGCAGTGAATTGTTAAGCGGGACGGGCTACGAGCAGTACTTC.

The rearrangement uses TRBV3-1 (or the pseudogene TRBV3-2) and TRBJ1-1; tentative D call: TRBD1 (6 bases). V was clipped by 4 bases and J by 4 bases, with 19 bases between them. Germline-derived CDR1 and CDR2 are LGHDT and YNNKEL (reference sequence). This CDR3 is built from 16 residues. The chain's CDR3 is CASSPSYPRGATEAFF. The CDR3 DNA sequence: TGTGCCAGCAGCCCAAGTTACCCCCGGGGGGCCACTGAAGCTTTCTTT.

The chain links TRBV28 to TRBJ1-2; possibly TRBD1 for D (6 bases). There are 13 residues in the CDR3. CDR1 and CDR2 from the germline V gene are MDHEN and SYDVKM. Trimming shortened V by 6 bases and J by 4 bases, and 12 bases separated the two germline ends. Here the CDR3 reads CASSLGGIYGYTF. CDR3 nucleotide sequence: TGTGCCAGCAGCTTAGGGGGGATCTATGGCTACACCTTC.

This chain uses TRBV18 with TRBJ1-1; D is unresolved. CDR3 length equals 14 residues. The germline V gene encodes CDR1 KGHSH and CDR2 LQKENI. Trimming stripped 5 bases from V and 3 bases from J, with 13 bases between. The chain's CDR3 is CASSTRTGHTEAFF. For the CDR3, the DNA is TGTGCCAGCTCAACTAGGACTGGTCACACTGAAGCTTTCTTT.

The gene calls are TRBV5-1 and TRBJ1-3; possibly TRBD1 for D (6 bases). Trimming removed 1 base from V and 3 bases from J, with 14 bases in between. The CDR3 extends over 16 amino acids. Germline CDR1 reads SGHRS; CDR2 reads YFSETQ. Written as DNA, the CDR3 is TGCGCCAGCAGCTTGTCTGGGGGCCGATATGGAAACACCATATATTTT. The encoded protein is CASSLSGGRYGNTIYF.

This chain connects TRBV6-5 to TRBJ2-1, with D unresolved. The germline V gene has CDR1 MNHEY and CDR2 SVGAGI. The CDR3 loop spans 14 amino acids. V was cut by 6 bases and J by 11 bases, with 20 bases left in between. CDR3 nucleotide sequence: TGTGCCAGCAGGCCGGTAGGTGTTTCGACTCAGCAGTTCTTC. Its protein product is CASRPVGVSTQQFF.

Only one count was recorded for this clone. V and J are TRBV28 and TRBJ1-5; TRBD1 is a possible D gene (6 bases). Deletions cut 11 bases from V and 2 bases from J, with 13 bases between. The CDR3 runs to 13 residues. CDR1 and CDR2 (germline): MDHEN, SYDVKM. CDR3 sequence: CALQGLRNQPQHF. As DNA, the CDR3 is TGTGCCCTACAGGGCCTACGCAATCAGCCCCAGCATTTT.

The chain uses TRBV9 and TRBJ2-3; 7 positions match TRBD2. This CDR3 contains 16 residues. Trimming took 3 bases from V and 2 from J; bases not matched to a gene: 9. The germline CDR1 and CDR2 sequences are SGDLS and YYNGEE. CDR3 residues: CASSAALAELTDTQYF. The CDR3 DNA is TGTGCCAGCAGCGCCGCTCTAGCGGAGCTCACAGATACGCAGTATTTT.